The 3 T cell receptor beta chains listed next were all sequenced from one sample in a study of CD8+ T cells in alopecia areata. cDNA prepared by RNA extraction and subsequent reverse transcription served as the template for sequencing. Sequencing used immunoSEQ multiplex PCR; TCRdb keeps in-frame clones, though not all of them. The sample holds around 100,000 clones, approximately 52% seen once. Sequenced: CD4+ T cells sorted from blood. Receptors were obtained from a human donor in good health.

A remark on this clone: Other DNA variants within this sample encode the same CDR3. This CDR3 is CASSLVGTGSYEQYF. The DNA for the CDR3 is TGTGCCAGCAGCTTAGTGGGGACAGGTTCGTACGAGCAGTACTTC. The V call is TRBV7-2, the J call TRBJ2-7; 8 bases match TRBD1. Germline lookup yields CDR1 SGHTA and CDR2 FQGNSA. The CDR3 consists of 15 residues. V lost 1 base, J lost 4 bases, and 6 bases stayed unmatched.

The V gene is TRBV25-1, the J gene TRBJ2-4; 8 nucleotides align to TRBD1. The CDR3 consists of 17 residues. Germline CDR1 and CDR2: MGHDK and SYGVNS. Trimming removed 2 bases from V and 12 bases from J; junction bases left unmatched: 18. CDR3 nucleotides: TGTGCCAGCAGTGAAGTAGGGACAGGCTGGGGAAAGGTTGCTCAGTACTTC. Its protein is CASSEVGTGWGKVAQYF.

The chain employs TRBV5-4 and TRBJ2-6; no definite D call. The germline gives CDR1 SGHNT, CDR2 YYREEE (reference sequence). The ends were cut back, 9 bases at V and 1 base at J, with 11 bases in the middle. The length of the CDR3 is 14 residues. The CDR3 sequence: CAIPLESGANVLTF. The CDR3 DNA follows: TGTGCCATTCCCTTGGAGTCTGGGGCCAACGTCCTGACTTTC.